The present entry profiles one T cell receptor beta chain with its context. The sample originates from a study of blood T cell repertoires in COVID-19. Across the study: T cells, B-cell-depleted T cells, or PBMCs supplied cDNA or gDNA.

Trimming removed 5 bases from V and 1 base from J; junction bases left unmatched: 6. The CDR3 is made up of 16 amino acids. Per the germline V gene, CDR1 is SGHTA and CDR2 is FQGTGA. Sequencing was performed with immunoSEQ multiplex PCR; in TCRdb, only in-frame clones are kept and a portion is missing. This table holds tens of thousands of clones, 85% to 90% found once. The sequenced material came from peripheral blood. The source of this sequence is a woman between 70 and 85 years old with acute or convalescent COVID-19. The chain joins TRBV7-3 to TRBJ2-2; 8 bases are shared with TRBD1. This chain's CDR3 is CASSTRTGKNTGELFF. The CDR3 nucleotides read TGTGCCAGCAGCACCCGGACAGGGAAGAACACCGGGGAGCTGTTTTTT.